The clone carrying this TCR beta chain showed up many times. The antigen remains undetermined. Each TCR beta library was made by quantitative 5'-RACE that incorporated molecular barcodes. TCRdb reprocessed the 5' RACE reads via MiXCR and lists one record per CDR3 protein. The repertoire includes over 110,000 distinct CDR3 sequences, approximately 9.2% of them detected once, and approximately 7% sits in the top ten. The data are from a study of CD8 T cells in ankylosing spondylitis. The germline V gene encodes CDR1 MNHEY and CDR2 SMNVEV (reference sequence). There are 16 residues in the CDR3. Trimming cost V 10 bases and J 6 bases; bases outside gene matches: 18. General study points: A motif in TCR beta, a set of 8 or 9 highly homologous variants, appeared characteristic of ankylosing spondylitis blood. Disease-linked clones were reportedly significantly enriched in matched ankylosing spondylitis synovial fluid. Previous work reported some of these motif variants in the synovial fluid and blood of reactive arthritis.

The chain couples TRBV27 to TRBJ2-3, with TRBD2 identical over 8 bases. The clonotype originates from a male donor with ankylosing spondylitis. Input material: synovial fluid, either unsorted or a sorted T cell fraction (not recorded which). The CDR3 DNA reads TGTGCCACCATTCCTCTGAGGCGGGGGGTACGGGATACGCAGTATTTT. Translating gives CATIPLRRGVRDTQYF.